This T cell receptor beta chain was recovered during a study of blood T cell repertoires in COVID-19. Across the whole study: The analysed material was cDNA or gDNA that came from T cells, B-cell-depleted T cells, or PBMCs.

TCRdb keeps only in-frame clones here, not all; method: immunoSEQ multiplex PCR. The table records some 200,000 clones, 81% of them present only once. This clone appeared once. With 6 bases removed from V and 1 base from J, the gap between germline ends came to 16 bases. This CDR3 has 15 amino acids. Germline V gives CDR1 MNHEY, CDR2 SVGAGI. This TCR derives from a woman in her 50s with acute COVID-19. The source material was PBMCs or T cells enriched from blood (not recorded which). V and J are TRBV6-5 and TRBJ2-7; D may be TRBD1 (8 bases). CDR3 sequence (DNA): TGTGCCAGCAGCTCACAGGGGGGGGGATCCTACGAGCAGTACTTC. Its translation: CASSSQGGGSYEQYF.